A selection of T cell receptor beta chains follows, all from one sample in a study of monozygotic twins with inflammatory bowel disease. Reprocessing the 5' RACE reads, TCRdb reports a single entry for every CDR3 protein and omits DNA. This sample's table reports around 400,000 distinct CDR3 sequences. Source material: blood. The receptors originated from a human donor with ulcerative colitis or Crohn's disease, or a healthy co-twin of an affected twin (not recorded which). CDR3s include the opening cysteine and the closing phenylalanine or tryptophan.

j_call cdr3_length v_call cdr3_aa
TRBJ1-1 14 TRBV20-1 CSAREGPPDTDAFF
TRBJ2-3 14 TRBV5-1 CASSLGAGLDTQYF
TRBJ2-2 17 TRBV6-5 CASSSPILTGDTGELFF
TRBJ2-1 17 TRBV5-8 CASSSGGKPSSYNEQFF
TRBJ2-5 18 TRBV5-1 CASRLGTGGSSLRETQYF
TRBJ1-2 15 TRBV5-1 CASSPHPDSNYGYTF
TRBJ2-1 15 TRBV9 CASTTSPSSYNEQFF
TRBJ1-2 14 TRBV27 CASSPGQINYGYTF
TRBJ1-3 16 TRBV6-1 CASRRPTGLSGNTIYF
TRBJ2-1 19 TRBV11-1 CASSLFPAKTSGIYNEQFF
TRBJ1-2 13 TRBV6-5 CASKQGTNYGYTF
TRBJ1-4 16 TRBV12-3/TRBV12-4 CASSPNQGVTNEKLFF
TRBJ2-7 15 TRBV12-3/TRBV12-4 CASSDNQSGKDEQYF
TRBJ2-1 15 TRBV5-1 CASSPGTSRSNEQFF
TRBJ2-1 16 TRBV20-1 CSASGALAFPRNEQFF
TRBJ2-3 15 TRBV9 CASSAAGQRTDTQYF
TRBJ2-3 15 TRBV7-9 CASSFGLADTDTQYF
TRBJ1-1 12 TRBV3-1 CASSQGITEAFF
TRBJ2-7 16 TRBV7-2 CASSLGPGGSSYEQYF
TRBJ2-7 14 TRBV7-2 CASSLGWGDGEQYF
TRBJ1-1 15 TRBV28 CASSPQGVVRTEAFF
TRBJ2-1 15 TRBV29-1 CSAKLAGKGFYEQFF
TRBJ1-1 13 TRBV29-1 CSGLAGPVTEAFF
TRBJ2-3 12 TRBV7-9 CASSLLWDPPYF
TRBJ2-1 14 TRBV5-1 CASSSIDTHNEQFF
TRBJ1-1 13 TRBV12-3/TRBV12-4 CASTPAEGTEAFF
TRBJ1-4 12 TRBV10-3 CAIRAADEKLFF
TRBJ2-1 15 TRBV7-9 CASSLGSRTTDEQFF
TRBJ2-5 13 TRBV15 CATRRKYQETQYF
TRBJ2-2 16 TRBV7-2 CASRPPGLAITGELFF
TRBJ2-2 13 TRBV6-2/TRBV6-3 CASKALGSGELFF
TRBJ2-3 15 TRBV27 CASALGGGPTDTQYF
TRBJ2-5 15 TRBV18 CASSPPRVGQETQYF
TRBJ2-7 11 TRBV18 CASSRVGEQYF
TRBJ1-3 14 TRBV7-9 CASYRAGSGNTIYF
TRBJ2-1 14 TRBV5-1 CASGGSGTYNEQFF
TRBJ2-1 13 TRBV12-3/TRBV12-4 CASSFVGGGEQFF
TRBJ1-4 17 TRBV18 CASSPERVDATNEKLFF
TRBJ2-5 15 TRBV20-1 CSARDGLAAQETQYF
TRBJ1-2 14 TRBV27 CASSLAGAGYGYTF
TRBJ1-1 15 TRBV5-6 CASSLVVGRNTEAFF
TRBJ1-1 12 TRBV3-1 CASSRGGARAFF
TRBJ2-7 15 TRBV20-1 CSARDPTGVLYEQYF
TRBJ1-1 14 TRBV5-4 CASSYLPGGTEAFF
TRBJ2-1 16 TRBV5-4 CASSTPGTSGYNEQFF
TRBJ2-3 16 TRBV15 CATSSSRGGGTDTQYF
TRBJ1-5 15 TRBV7-2 CASSHSGTDNQPQHF
TRBJ2-2 16 TRBV7-9 CASRPGPRDGRRELFF
TRBJ1-1 16 TRBV5-1 CASSSRTGGPSPEAFF
TRBJ1-1 15 TRBV29-1 CSVAYSLGQGAEAFF
TRBJ2-1 16 TRBV4-3 CASSQGERASYNEQFF
TRBJ1-2 15 TRBV20-1 CSARVPDGNNYGYTF
TRBJ2-3 18 TRBV5-1 CASSLEPQGVGGTDTQYF
TRBJ2-5 14 TRBV5-5 CASSHRAPQETQYF
TRBJ2-2 15 TRBV10-3 CATGEDSTNTGELFF
TRBJ1-4 16 TRBV6-1 CATGSQGPGGIEKLFF
TRBJ2-6 14 TRBV18 CASSPPRGANVLTF
TRBJ2-1 13 TRBV20-1 CSASSASYNEQFF
TRBJ2-1 15 TRBV7-3 CASSAPDSGTNEQFF